This is a list of T cell receptor beta chains from one sample in a study of T cells in tumors after PD-1 blockade. Repertoires were generated with immunoSEQ multiplex PCR, while TCRdb's copy carries only in-frame clones and drops some. This table holds 13,000 to 15,000 clones, around 68% found once. The source material was tumor tissue, sampled after anti-PD-1 treatment. All receptors come from a human donor with cutaneous squamous cell carcinoma. Each CDR3 is given without its conserved first and last residue. The D gene is left open where the match is weak.

J: TRBJ1-5; V: TRBV6-5; D: .; CDR3: ASSSTEPVNNQPQH
J: TRBJ1-2; V: TRBV30; D: .; CDR3: AWSVQSSNYGYT
J: TRBJ2-1; V: TRBV24-1; D: TRBD1; CDR3: ATSDLPGQGNNEQF
J: TRBJ1-5; V: TRBV7-3; D: .; CDR3: ASSLFRGQPQH
J: TRBJ1-2; V: TRBV3-1/TRBV3-2; D: TRBD1; CDR3: ASSQGGQTIYGYT
J: TRBJ2-2; V: TRBV9; D: .; CDR3: ASGTPGYSGELF
J: TRBJ1-4; V: TRBV2; D: .; CDR3: ASKVEGQSEKLF
J: TRBJ2-4; V: TRBV10-3; D: .; CDR3: AVRGENIQY
J: TRBJ2-1; V: TRBV19; D: TRBD2; CDR3: ASRESGRAIDEQF
J: TRBJ2-3; V: TRBV14; D: .; CDR3: ASSQEVFGGWSTDTQY
J: TRBJ2-5; V: TRBV21-1; D: .; CDR3: ASSRPQRLDTSYQETQY
J: TRBJ2-1; V: TRBV11-2; D: TRBD1; CDR3: ASSFGQGKYNEQF
J: TRBJ1-3; V: TRBV2; D: .; CDR3: ASHQGREGNTIY
J: TRBJ2-3; V: TRBV29-1; D: TRBD2; CDR3: SVTTGGATDTQY
J: TRBJ2-5; V: TRBV6-6; D: TRBD2; CDR3: ASSQALAGPVGRETQY
J: TRBJ2-7; V: TRBV11-2; D: TRBD1; CDR3: ASSDRVVDEQY
J: TRBJ2-7; V: TRBV11-3; D: TRBD2; CDR3: ASSLEAGGRYEQY
J: TRBJ2-7; V: TRBV7-2; D: TRBD2; CDR3: ASSLGQSGGAYEQY
J: TRBJ1-3; V: TRBV3-1/TRBV3-2; D: .; CDR3: ASSTTGSSGNTIY
J: TRBJ1-3; V: TRBV18; D: .; CDR3: ASSPPGLPSGAAFSGNTIY
J: TRBJ2-3; V: TRBV3-1/TRBV3-2; D: .; CDR3: ASSQSPPAGLLTDTQY
J: TRBJ2-7; V: TRBV29-1; D: .; CDR3: SVALVDRAYEQY
J: TRBJ1-1; V: TRBV5-1; D: TRBD1; CDR3: ASSMDRGDTEAF
J: TRBJ2-7; V: TRBV4-1; D: .; CDR3: ASSQVTGPYEQY
J: TRBJ2-3; V: TRBV21-1; D: .; CDR3: ASSPGGATDTQY
J: TRBJ2-7; V: TRBV5-1; D: .; CDR3: ASSLSWEGYEQY
J: TRBJ1-5; V: TRBV30; D: TRBD1; CDR3: ACSRTGLSNQPQH
J: TRBJ1-4; V: TRBV19; D: .; CDR3: ASKKATNEKLF
J: TRBJ2-1; V: TRBV14; D: .; CDR3: ASSQFGQRGDEQF
J: TRBJ1-6; V: TRBV5-1; D: .; CDR3: ASSLNRAANSPLH
J: TRBJ1-1; V: TRBV5-1; D: .; CDR3: ASSGGQATGGHTEAF
J: TRBJ1-1; V: TRBV6-5; D: .; CDR3: ASTLGRAEAF
J: TRBJ2-7; V: TRBV2; D: TRBD1; CDR3: ASSMGQTYEQY
J: TRBJ2-7; V: TRBV7-2; D: TRBD2; CDR3: ASSLWGGISSYEQY
J: TRBJ2-7; V: TRBV27; D: TRBD2; CDR3: ASSSPGLAGEHYEQY
J: TRBJ1-4; V: TRBV4-3; D: .; CDR3: ASSQDADGRSEKLF
J: TRBJ2-2; V: TRBV28; D: .; CDR3: ASSWEATGELF
J: TRBJ1-6; V: TRBV7-2; D: .; CDR3: ASILGGATYNSPLH
J: TRBJ1-5; V: TRBV18; D: TRBD1; CDR3: ASSPPGQEGNQPQH
J: TRBJ2-7; V: TRBV2; D: .; CDR3: ASRGRGPGAQQYEQY
J: TRBJ2-4; V: TRBV7-8; D: .; CDR3: ASSRRRENIQY
J: TRBJ2-1; V: TRBV4-1; D: TRBD1; CDR3: ASSPSTGVHEQF
J: TRBJ1-1; V: TRBV12-3/TRBV12-4; D: .; CDR3: ASSLRGNTEAF
J: TRBJ2-3; V: TRBV6-5; D: .; CDR3: ASRLQGSADTQY
J: TRBJ2-7; V: TRBV9; D: TRBD2; CDR3: ASSQQPSGAYEQY
J: TRBJ2-1; V: TRBV12-1; D: .; CDR3: ASSPGGLGSHWSRVQF